This TCR beta chain was captured in a study of blood T cell repertoires in COVID-19. Background on the study: There were acute and convalescent COVID-19 samples, and they came from the United States, Italy and Spain. PBMCs, B-cell-depleted T cells, or T cells provided the cDNA or gDNA that made up the material.

CDR3 length: 12 residues. V was trimmed by 0 bases and J by 7 bases, leaving 4 bases between them. Germline V CDR1 and CDR2: SGDLS, YYNGEE. Source study methods: Estimated nucleated cell counts came from reference gene primer amplification. Clones were sequenced by immunoSEQ multiplex PCR, and TCRdb holds only the in-frame ones, with some missing. From that table come the V and J calls and clone size; the DNA was used to work out D and trimming. Of some 150,000 clones listed, about 89% were seen once; the top ten hold roughly 0.54%. The source of this sequence is a man aged 50 to 59 with acute or convalescent COVID-19. The chain employs TRBV9 and TRBJ2-2; D is unresolved. Sequenced input: peripheral blood. CDR3 region: CASSVVNGELFF. CDR3 DNA: TGTGCCAGCAGCGTAGTAAACGGGGAGCTGTTTTTT.